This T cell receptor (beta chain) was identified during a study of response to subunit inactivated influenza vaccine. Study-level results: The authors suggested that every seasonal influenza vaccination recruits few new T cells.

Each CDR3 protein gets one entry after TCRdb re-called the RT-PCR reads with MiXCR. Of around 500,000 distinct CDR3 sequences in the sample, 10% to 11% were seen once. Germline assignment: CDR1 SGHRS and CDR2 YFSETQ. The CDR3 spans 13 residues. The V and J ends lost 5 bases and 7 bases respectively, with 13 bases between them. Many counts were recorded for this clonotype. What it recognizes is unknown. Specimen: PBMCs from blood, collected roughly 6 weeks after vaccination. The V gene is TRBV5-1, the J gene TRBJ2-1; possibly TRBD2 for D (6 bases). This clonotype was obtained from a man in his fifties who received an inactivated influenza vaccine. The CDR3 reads CASRGAGRNEQFF. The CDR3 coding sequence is TGCGCCAGCAGGGGTGCGGGGAGAAATGAGCAGTTCTTC.